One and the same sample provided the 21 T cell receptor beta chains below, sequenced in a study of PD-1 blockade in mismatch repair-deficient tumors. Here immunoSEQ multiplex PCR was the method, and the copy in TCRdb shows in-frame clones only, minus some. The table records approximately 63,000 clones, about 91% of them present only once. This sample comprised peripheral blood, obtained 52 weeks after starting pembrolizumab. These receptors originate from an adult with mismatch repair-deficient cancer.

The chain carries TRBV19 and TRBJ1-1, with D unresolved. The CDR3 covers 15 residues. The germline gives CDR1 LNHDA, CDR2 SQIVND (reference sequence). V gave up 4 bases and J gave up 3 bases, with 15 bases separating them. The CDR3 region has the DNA TGTGCCAGTAGTAACCACCCGACGGATGACACTGAAGCTTTCTTT. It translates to CASSNHPTDDTEAFF.

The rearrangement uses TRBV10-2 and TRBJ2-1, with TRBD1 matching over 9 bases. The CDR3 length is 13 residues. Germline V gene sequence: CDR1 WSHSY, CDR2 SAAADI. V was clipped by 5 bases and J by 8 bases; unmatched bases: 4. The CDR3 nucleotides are TGCGCCAGCAGTTTAACAGGGGGCTATGAGCAGTTCTTC. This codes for CASSLTGGYEQFF.

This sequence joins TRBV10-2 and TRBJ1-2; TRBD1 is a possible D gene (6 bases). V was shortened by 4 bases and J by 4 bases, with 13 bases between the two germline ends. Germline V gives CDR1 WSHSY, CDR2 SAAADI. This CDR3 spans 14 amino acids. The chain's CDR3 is CASSVGGRFYGYTF. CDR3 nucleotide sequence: TGCGCCAGCAGTGTAGGGGGGCGATTCTATGGCTACACCTTC.

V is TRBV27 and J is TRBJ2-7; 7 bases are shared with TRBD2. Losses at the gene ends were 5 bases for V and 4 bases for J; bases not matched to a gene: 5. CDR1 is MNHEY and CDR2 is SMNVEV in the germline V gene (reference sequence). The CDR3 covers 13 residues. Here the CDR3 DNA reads TGTGCCAGCAGTCCGACAGCGGGATACGAGCAGTACTTC. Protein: CASSPTAGYEQYF.

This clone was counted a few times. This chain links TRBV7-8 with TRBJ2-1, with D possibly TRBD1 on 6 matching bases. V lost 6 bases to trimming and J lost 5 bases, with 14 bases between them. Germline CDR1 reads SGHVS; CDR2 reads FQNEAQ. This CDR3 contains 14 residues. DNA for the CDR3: TGTGCCAGCAGACCGGGACATCGGAACAATGAGCAGTTCTTC. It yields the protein CASRPGHRNNEQFF.

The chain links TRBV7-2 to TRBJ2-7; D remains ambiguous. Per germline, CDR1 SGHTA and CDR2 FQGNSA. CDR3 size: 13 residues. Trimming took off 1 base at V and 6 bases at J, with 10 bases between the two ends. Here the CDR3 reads CASSLGVALEQYF. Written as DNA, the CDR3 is TGTGCCAGCAGCTTAGGAGTGGCTCTCGAGCAGTACTTC. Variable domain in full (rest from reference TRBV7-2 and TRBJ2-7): GAGVSQSPSNKVTEKGKDVELRCDPISGHTALYWYRQSLGQGLEFLIYFQGNSAPDKSGLPSDRFSAERTGGSVSTLTIQRTQQEDSAVYLCASSLGVALEQYFGPGTRLTVT.

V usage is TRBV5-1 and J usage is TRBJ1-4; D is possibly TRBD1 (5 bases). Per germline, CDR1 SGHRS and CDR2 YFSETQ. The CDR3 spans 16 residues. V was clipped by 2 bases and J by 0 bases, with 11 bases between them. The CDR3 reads CASSLSQGATNEKLFF. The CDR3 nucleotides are TGCGCCAGCAGCTTATCCCAGGGTGCAACTAATGAAAAACTGTTTTTT.

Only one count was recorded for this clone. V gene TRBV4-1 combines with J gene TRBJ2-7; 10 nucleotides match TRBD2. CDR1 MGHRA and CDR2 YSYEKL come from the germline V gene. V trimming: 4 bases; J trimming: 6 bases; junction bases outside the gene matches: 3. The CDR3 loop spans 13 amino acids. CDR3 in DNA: TGCGCCAGCAGCCGTACTAGCGGGATCGAGCAGTACTTC. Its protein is CASSRTSGIEQYF.

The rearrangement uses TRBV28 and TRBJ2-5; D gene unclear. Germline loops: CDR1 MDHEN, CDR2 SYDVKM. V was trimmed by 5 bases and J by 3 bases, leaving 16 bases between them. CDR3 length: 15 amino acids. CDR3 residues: CASSPTFSEKETQYF. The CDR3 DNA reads TGTGCCAGCAGTCCGACATTCTCTGAAAAAGAGACCCAGTACTTC.

In nucleotides, the CDR3 is TGTGCCAGCAGTGAAGGAGCGAAAGAGACCCAGTACTTC. This translates into CASSEGAKETQYF. The chain joins TRBV2 to TRBJ2-5; D gene ambiguous. Germline-derived CDR1 and CDR2 are SNHLY and FYNNEI. CDR3 length: 13 residues. Between the trimmed V and J ends, which lost 1 base and 3 bases, there was a span of 6 bases.

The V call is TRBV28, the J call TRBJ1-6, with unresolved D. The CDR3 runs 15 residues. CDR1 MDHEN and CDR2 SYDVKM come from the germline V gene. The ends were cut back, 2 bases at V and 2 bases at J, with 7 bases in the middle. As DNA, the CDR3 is TGTGCCAGCAGTTTAGAAGTAACCTATAATTCACCCCTCCACTTT. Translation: CASSLEVTYNSPLHF.

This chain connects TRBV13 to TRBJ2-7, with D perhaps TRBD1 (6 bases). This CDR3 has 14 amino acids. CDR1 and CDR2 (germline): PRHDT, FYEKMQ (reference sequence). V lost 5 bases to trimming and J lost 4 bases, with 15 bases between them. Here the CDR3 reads CASSLGRDNYEQYF. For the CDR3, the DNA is TGTGCCAGCAGCCTGGGACGGGACAATTACGAGCAGTACTTC. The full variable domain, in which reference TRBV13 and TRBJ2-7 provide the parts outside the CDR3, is AAGVIQSPRHLIKEKRETATLKCYPIPRHDTVYWYQQGPGQDPQFLISFYEKMQSDKGSIPDRFSAQQFSDYHSELNMSSLELGDSALYFCASSLGRDNYEQYFGPGTRLTVT.

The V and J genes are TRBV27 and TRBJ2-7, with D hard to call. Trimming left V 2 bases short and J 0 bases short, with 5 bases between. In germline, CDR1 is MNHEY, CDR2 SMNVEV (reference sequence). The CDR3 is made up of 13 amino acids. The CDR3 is CASSLQSSYEQYF. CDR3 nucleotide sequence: TGTGCCAGCAGTTTACAAAGCTCCTACGAGCAGTACTTC.

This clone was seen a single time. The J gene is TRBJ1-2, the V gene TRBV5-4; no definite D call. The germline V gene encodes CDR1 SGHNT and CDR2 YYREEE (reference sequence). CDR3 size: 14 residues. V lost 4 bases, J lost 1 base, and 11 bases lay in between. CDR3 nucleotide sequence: TGTGCCAGCAGCCCGAGGCATTTTAACTATGGCTACACCTTC. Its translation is CASSPRHFNYGYTF.

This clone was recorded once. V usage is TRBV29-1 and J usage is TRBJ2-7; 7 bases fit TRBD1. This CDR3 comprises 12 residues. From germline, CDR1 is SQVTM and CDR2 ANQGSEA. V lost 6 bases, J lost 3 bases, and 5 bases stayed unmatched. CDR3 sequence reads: CSVLSGGYEQYF. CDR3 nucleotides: TGCAGCGTATTATCAGGGGGCTACGAGCAGTACTTC.

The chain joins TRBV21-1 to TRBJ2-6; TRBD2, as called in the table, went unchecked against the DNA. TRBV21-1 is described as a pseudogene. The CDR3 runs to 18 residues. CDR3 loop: CASRLRMGLPRGANVLTF. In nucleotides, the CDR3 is TGTGCCAGCAGACTAAGGATGGGACTTCCTAGGGGGGCCAACGTCCTGACTTTC.

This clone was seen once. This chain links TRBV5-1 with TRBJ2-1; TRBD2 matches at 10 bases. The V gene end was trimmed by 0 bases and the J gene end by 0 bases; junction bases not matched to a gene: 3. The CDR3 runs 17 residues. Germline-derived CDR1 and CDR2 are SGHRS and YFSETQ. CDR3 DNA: TGCGCCAGCAGCTTGGTGCTAGCGGGGGACTCCTACAATGAGCAGTTCTTC. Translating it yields CASSLVLAGDSYNEQFF.

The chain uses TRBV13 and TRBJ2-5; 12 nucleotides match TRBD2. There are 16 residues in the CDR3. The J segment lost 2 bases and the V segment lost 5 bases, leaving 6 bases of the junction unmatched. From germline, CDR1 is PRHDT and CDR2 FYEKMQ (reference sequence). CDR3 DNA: TGTGCCAGCAGCCTGGGGACTAGCGGGCATCAAGAGACCCAGTACTTC. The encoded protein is CASSLGTSGHQETQYF.

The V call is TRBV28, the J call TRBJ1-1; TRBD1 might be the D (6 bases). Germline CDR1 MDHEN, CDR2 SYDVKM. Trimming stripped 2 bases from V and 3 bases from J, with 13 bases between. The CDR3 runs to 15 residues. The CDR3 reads CASSLRQVKDTEAFF. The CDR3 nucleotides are TGTGCCAGCAGTTTAAGACAGGTGAAGGACACTGAAGCTTTCTTT.

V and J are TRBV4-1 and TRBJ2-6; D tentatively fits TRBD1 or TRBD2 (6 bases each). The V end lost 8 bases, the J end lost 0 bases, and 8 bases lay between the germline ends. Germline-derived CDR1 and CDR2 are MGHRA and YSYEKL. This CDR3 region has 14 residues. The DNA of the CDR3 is TGCGCCAGCCGGGGGCCCTCTGGGGCCAACGTCCTGACTTTC. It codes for CASRGPSGANVLTF.

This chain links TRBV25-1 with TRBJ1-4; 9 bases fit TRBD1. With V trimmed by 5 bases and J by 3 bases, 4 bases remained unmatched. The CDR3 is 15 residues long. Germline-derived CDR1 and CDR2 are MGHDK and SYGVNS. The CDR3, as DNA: TGTGCCAGCAGTCCGGGACAGGGCCCTAATGAAAAACTGTTTTTT. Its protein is CASSPGQGPNEKLFF.